The 9 T cell receptor beta chains below were found in one sample sequenced in a study of CD8 T cells in Susac syndrome (dated by TCRdb to about 2019). Library method: the immunoSEQ multiplex PCR assay. RNA was extracted with the RNeasy kit and roughly 0.45 to 1 ug was reverse transcribed using random hexamers. TCRdb cleaned the public reads at Q25 with fastp, built clones with MiXCR and kept in-frame beta chains. Records with the same CDR3 protein are collapsed into one entry carrying the most frequent genes and DNA. This sample comprises about 180,000 distinct CDR3 sequences, 90% to 95% of them detected only once. The ten biggest clones cover roughly 0.16% of the sample. Specimen: CD8+ T cells from PBMCs. These receptors all come from a human donor with multiple sclerosis.

This chain connects TRBV11-2 to TRBJ2-2; D is possibly TRBD2 (6 bases). CDR3 size: 14 residues. Germline lookup yields CDR1 SGHAT and CDR2 FQNNGV. Trimming removed 11 bases from V and 7 bases from J, with 20 bases in between. The chain's CDR3 is CASYSRDSDGELFF. The CDR3 DNA follows: TGTGCCTCCTACTCCCGGGACTCGGACGGGGAGCTGTTTTTT. The full variable domain, completed using reference TRBV11-2 and TRBJ2-2, is EAGVAQSPRYKIIEKRQSVAFWCNPISGHATLYWYQQILGQGPKLLIQFQNNGVVDDSQLPKDRFSAERLKGVDSTLKIQPAKLEDSAVYLCASYSRDSDGELFFGEGSRLTVL.

This clonotype showed up just once. The chain uses TRBV15 and TRBJ1-6, with D unresolved. V lost 1 base to trimming and J lost 9 bases, with 7 bases between them. In germline, CDR1 is LNHNV, CDR2 YYDKDF (reference sequence). The CDR3 consists of 13 residues. DNA of the CDR3: TGTGCCACCAGCAGAGTATGGGGTTCACCCCTCCACTTT. Its translation is CATSRVWGSPLHF.

V is TRBV18 and J is TRBJ2-1; TRBD2 agrees at 8 bases. CDR3 size: 16 residues. From germline, CDR1 is KGHSH and CDR2 LQKENI. After removal of 8 bases from V and 5 bases from J, the junction contained 14 bases not matched to a gene. CDR3 DNA: TGTGCCAGCCGGCTTACGTGGCGGGAGGTCGACAATGAGCAGTTCTTC. This encodes CASRLTWREVDNEQFF. Full variable domain (rest looked up from reference TRBV18 and TRBJ2-1): NAGVMQNPRHLVRRRGQEARLRCSPMKGHSHVYWYRQLPEEGLKFMVYLQKENIIDESGMPKERFSAEFPKEGPSILRIQQVVRGDSAAYFCASRLTWREVDNEQFFGPGTRLTVL.

This chain connects TRBV6-5 to TRBJ2-7, with 11 nucleotides matching TRBD2. The CDR3 extends over 15 amino acids. Losses at the gene ends were 0 bases for V and 6 bases for J; bases not matched to a gene: 4. CDR1 MNHEY and CDR2 SVGAGI come from the germline V gene. CDR3 sequence (DNA): TGTGCCAGCAGTTACTCGGTTAGCGGGGGGGGCGAGCAGTACTTC. This gives the protein CASSYSVSGGGEQYF.

This clonotype was recorded a few times. The J gene is TRBJ2-7, the V gene TRBV6-5, with D unresolved. This CDR3 is built from 11 residues. Germline CDR1 MNHEY, CDR2 SVGAGI. V lost 2 bases, J lost 2 bases, and 1 base lay in between. The CDR3 spells CASSYAYEQYF. Written as DNA, the CDR3 is TGTGCCAGCAGTTACGCCTACGAGCAGTACTTC.

V and J are TRBV29-1 and TRBJ2-7; a weak D match, TRBD2 (6 bases). The CDR3 contains 14 residues. V lost 2 bases and J lost 1, with 12 bases in between. Germline CDR1 is SQVTM and CDR2 is ANQGSEA. The CDR3 spells CSVELGTSSYEQYF. Written as DNA, the CDR3 is TGCAGCGTTGAACTCGGGACTTCTTCCTACGAGCAGTACTTC.

J is TRBJ2-7 and V is TRBV29-1; 13 bases fit TRBD2. The length of the CDR3 is 15 residues. Germline V CDR1 and CDR2: SQVTM, ANQGSEA. V shed 5 bases, J shed 0 bases, and the junction held 4 bases outside the gene matches. This CDR3 reads CSVLTSGRDSYEQYF. CDR3 sequence (DNA): TGCAGCGTTTTAACTAGCGGGAGGGACTCCTACGAGCAGTACTTC.

J is TRBJ2-7 and V is TRBV27, with D possibly called TRBD1 or TRBD2 (5 bases each). The length of the CDR3 is 13 residues. Germline V gene sequence: CDR1 MNHEY, CDR2 SMNVEV (reference sequence). V lost 3 bases and J 3 bases, leaving 9 bases between the germline ends. The CDR3 coding sequence is TGTGCCAGCAGTTTCGGGGCGGGCTACGAGCAGTACTTC. Protein product: CASSFGAGYEQYF.

The V gene is TRBV12-3 or TRBV12-4, the J gene TRBJ2-1; D may be TRBD2 (5 bases). The ends were cut back, 4 bases at V and 2 bases at J, with 9 bases in the middle. The CDR3 is made up of 14 amino acids. CDR3 nucleotides: TGTGCCAGCAGTTACCCCGGGGCCTACAATGAGCAGTTCTTC. It encodes CASSYPGAYNEQFF.